The TCR beta chain described here comes from a study of cytomegalovirus exposure and HLA in healthy donors (dated by TCRdb to the late 2010s). Background on the whole study: In an earlier analysis of some 610 of the donors, 250 to 350 Gb of sequence data and 117 million unique TCR beta sequences from about 190 million T cells were reported. Approximately 330 gigabases of sequencing data and 91 million or so unique TCR sequences made up an early release that covered 500 to 650 HLA-typed donors. Of the roughly 410 genotyped donors, 65% to 90% were placed in the genetic ancestry cluster associated with self-reported Caucasian donors. The study aimed to test whether signatures of past pathogen exposure could be identified by cataloging public T cell receptors. The study profiled the T cell repertoires of some 610 subjects by immunosequencing and related them to cytomegalovirus serostatus. A separate validation cohort of over 95 different subjects was used in addition to the roughly 640-subject first cohort. The study combined high-throughput TCR immunosequencing, statistical association of individual TCRs with disease status, and machine learning to predict cytomegalovirus infection status. A later analysis re-analyzed previously published TCR beta repertoires from about 600 donors and added high-resolution HLA genotyping to study TCR occurrence patterns. The later analysis used no new phenotypic data to find candidate immune exposures, relying instead on TCR beta sequences and their occurrence across donors. In an earlier analysis of 587 of the donors, high-throughput TCR beta sequencing was used to judge whether each TCR beta V gene segment behaved as functional or pseudogenic. Donor age, sex, ethnicity and CMV serostatus were compiled together with the repertoire data. In a later genetic analysis, genome-wide SNP genotypes for about three fifths of the roughly 670 donors were used, and that subset was treated as a discovery cohort. All discovery cohort repertoires had been generated on a single sequencing platform. HLA typing included class I and class II loci at four-digit resolution. Typing coverage varied by locus: roughly 629-630 donors for A, B, C, DRB1 and DQB1; approximately 520 for DQA1; about 590 for DPA1; approximately 450 for DPB1. Four to six DR-DQ haplotypes were handled as single units for association and clustering, since linkage in the cohort was strong. Among 350 to 400 genotyped donors of the cohort, an average of around 240,000 unique TCR beta nucleotide sequences were sequenced per donor, around a sixth of them non-productive.

Preparation of the library involved the immunoSEQ multiplex PCR assay. For the multiplex PCR, a mixture combining 60 forward primers for TCR Vbeta segments and 13 reverse primers for TCR Jbeta segments was used. A multiplex PCR assay on genomic DNA amplified the CDR3 region of rearranged TCR beta genes. On the Illumina HiSeq System, the amplified TCR beta libraries were sequenced as 87-base-pair reads. As for the original processing: A later analysis counted about 82 million unique TCR beta chains across the 550 to 750 repertoires, and 10 million to 12 million of these chains were shared by at least two donors. Raw reads were error-corrected and collapsed into unique sequences with a nearest-neighbor algorithm that merged closely related sequences to remove PCR and sequencing errors. To assign V, D and J gene segments, CDR3 sequences were aligned to IMGT reference sequences. Each retained sequence needed at least a six-nucleotide match to both a V gene segment and a J gene segment. A rearrangement counted as productive if the CDR3 had no stop codons and remained in frame with V and J, and every other rearrangement counted as non-productive. Following IMGT convention, CDR3 was defined as the stretch from the second conserved V-encoded cysteine up to the conserved J-encoded phenylalanine. In an earlier analysis of more than 550 of the donors, sequences lacking an unambiguous match to a single V gene segment were excluded. An earlier analysis of roughly 590 of the donors called V segments functional above 56.7% productive rearrangements and segregating when the between-donor standard deviation exceeded 5%. A statistical classification framework was built to diagnose cytomegalovirus status from the catalog of TCR beta chain sequences. A later analysis assigned V and J genes by comparing TCR nucleotide sequences with IMGT/GENE-DB human TR gene sequences. In a later analysis, CDR3 sequences and most-parsimonious VDJ recombination scenarios were assigned using the TCRdist pipeline. In a later analysis, every TCR beta chain was defined by the combination of its CDR3 amino acid sequence and its V-gene family, and reads without a unique V-gene family were dropped. To address suspected cross-contamination and a sequencing artifact, a later analysis removed over 500 highly shared, low-generation-probability nucleotide sequences. In a later analysis, a clonal expansion index was calculated for each public chain from normalized within-repertoire ranks of inferred template counts. A later analysis computed generation probabilities with a VDJ recombination model fitted to out-of-frame rearrangements, and checked the results against IGoR. Hypergeometric tests were used in a later analysis to score TCR-TCR, TCR-HLA and TCR-CMV co-occurrence, with a repertoire-size bias correction applied to the TCR pairs. To estimate false discovery rates, a later analysis permuted the HLA or CMV assignments 20 times. In a later analysis, co-occurring TCRs were grouped using DBSCAN, with TCRdist sequence similarity added in when clustering inside HLA-allele-positive subsets. Repertoires with fewer than 30,000 or more than 120,000 public chains, plus five repertoires with anomalous nucleotide sharing, were excluded from co-occurrence clustering. TCRdb took this table from immuneACCESS and kept in-frame rearrangements with V and J called. Such tables lack part of the clones; where checked against another copy, unresolved V genes explain under half of the gap, and the rest is unexplained. The V and J calls and clone size come from that table; D and trimming were worked out from the DNA. A total of some 150,000 clones appear in this sample, around 74% of them only once. The ten top clones hold around 3.2% of the sample.

Summary of the overall study and its limitations: Over 15 rarely observed V segments, including chromosome 9 orphons, were excluded from the earlier analysis of some 590 of the donors because counts were too low. In a later genetic analysis, a missense DCLRE1C variant was associated with V-gene and J-gene trimming of TCR beta chains, and the association was replicated in an independent cohort. In this cohort, only TCR beta chains were sequenced, and detectable features were limited by the absence of alpha or paired-chain data. The authors suggested that the approach could potentially be generalized to other disease states and immunological phenotypes. In vitro tests confirmed that a few of the cytomegalovirus-associated TCR beta chains recognize cytomegalovirus antigens. Strong co-occurrence of HLA alleles, especially DR and DQ, made assigning TCR associations to individual alleles difficult. The study gave a list of 150 to 200 TCR beta chains associated with cytomegalovirus. Because HLA typing was unavailable for some donors at each locus, only the typed subset was used in association tests. Most CMV-associated TCR beta chains appeared to be HLA-restricted in a later analysis, and the HLA associations seemed to be driven largely by CMV exposure. A later analysis found that TCR association rates varied across HLA loci, with DRB1 alleles showing the most associated TCRs and HLA-C alleles the fewest. Compared with the roughly 670-donor mean, donors in an Asian-associated ancestry cluster had fewer N-insertions in productive TCRs, according to a later genetic analysis. Most TCR sequences were seen in very few donors, while some public TCRs were found in many individuals. In a later analysis, several top co-occurrence clusters were reported to appear linked to parvovirus B19, influenza, CMV and Epstein-Barr virus. An earlier analysis of approximately 590 of the donors showed that most TCR beta V segments appeared in productive rearrangements either about 87% or about 30% of the time, which broadly matched IMGT annotations. Sequencing depth was assumed to be roughly uniform across donors in the presence/absence analyses, though that assumption may not hold. Correlated functional status among segregating V segments might reflect linkage disequilibrium, but an unknown experimental factor could not be ruled out. A group of highly shared sequence variants was considered likely to be a technical artifact of the sequencing pipeline. In a later analysis, 16,951 TCR beta sequences were associated with specific HLA alleles at a false discovery rate of 0.05. A further reported finding was that TCR beta sequences accurately predicted the HLA-A and HLA-B alleles for most subjects in the first cohort. Immune exposure information for the cohort was limited to CMV serostatus. Cytomegalovirus status was reported to be diagnosed by the classifier with high specificity and sensitivity in both the original and validation cohorts. Because the 87-base-pair reads could not distinguish some IMGT-functional V segments, including TRBV6-2 and TRBV6-3, those segments were excluded. Compared with equally common non-associated chains, HLA-associated TCR beta chains in a later analysis were more clonally expanded and had lower generation probabilities.

As concerns this clone: Its antigen remains unidentified. Base qualities are missing; no much larger clone stands one base away.

Spanning cysteine to phenylalanine, the CDR3 consists of 12 amino acids. CDR3 DNA is the only sequence kept; it has 36 bases, read in frame from the first base. CDR1 and CDR2 (SNHLY, FYNNEI) derive from the germline V gene. V sheds 4 bases and J sheds 4 bases, leaving 8 bases between their ends. The cohort comprised 670 or so healthy bone marrow donors. At the time of sampling, every cohort member was nominally healthy, though immune exposures that went unrecorded were likely present. The donor was CMV seronegative and belonged to the group of 350 or so seronegative cohort members. A peripheral blood sample was collected from each donor, and TCR beta sequencing was performed on peripheral blood mononuclear cells. Genomic DNA extraction from the blood cell samples was performed with the Qiagen DNeasy Blood Extraction Kit.

Sequenced sample: PBMCs. The TCR sequence derives from a female donor in good health and CMV-seronegative. This receptor chain uses TRBV2 and TRBJ2-7, with a tentative D gene TRBD1 over 6 matching bases. The DNA is as follows: TGTGCCAGCAGTGGGACAGCATACGAGCAGTACTTC. It translates as CASSGTAYEQYF. This CDR3, with the reference TRBV2 and TRBJ2-7 proteins standing in past its ends, gives the full variable domain EPEVTQTPSHQVTQMGQEVILRCVPISNHLYFYWYRQILGQKVEFLVSFYNNEISEKSEIFDDQFSVERPDGSNFTLKIRSTKLEDSAMYFCASSGTAYEQYFGPGTRLTVT.